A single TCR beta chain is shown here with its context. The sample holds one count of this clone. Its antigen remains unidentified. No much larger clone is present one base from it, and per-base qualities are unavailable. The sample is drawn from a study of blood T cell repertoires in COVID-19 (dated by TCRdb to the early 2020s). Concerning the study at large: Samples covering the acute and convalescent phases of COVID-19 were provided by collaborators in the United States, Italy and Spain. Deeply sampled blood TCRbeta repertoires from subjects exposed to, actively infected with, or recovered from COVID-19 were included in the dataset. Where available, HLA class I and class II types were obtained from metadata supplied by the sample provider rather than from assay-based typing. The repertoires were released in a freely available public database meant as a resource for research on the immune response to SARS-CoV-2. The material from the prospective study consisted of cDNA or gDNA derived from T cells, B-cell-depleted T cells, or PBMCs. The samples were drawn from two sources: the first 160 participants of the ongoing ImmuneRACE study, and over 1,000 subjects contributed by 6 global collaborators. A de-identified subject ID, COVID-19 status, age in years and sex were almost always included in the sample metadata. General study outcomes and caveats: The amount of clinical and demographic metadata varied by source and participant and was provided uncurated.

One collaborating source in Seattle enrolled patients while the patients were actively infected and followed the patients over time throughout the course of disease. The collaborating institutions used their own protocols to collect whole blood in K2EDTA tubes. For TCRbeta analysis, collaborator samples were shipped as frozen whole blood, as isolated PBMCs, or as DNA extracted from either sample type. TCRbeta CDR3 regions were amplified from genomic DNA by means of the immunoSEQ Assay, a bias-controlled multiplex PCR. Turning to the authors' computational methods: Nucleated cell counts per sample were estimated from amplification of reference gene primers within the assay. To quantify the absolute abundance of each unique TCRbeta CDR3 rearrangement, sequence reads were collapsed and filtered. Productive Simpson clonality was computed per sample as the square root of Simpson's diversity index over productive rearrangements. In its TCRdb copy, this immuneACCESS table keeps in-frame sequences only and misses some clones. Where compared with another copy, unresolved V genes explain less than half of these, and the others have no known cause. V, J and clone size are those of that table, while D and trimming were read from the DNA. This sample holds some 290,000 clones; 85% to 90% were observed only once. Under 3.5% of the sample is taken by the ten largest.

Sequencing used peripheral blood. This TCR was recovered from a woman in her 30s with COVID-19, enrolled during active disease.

The CDR3 in this case is CASSPLSGNTIYF. The sequenced DNA: TGTGCCAGCAGTCCCCTCTCTGGAAACACCATATATTTT. In this chain, TRBV25-1 is recombined with TRBJ1-3; no D segment can be confidently identified. CDR3 length: 13 amino acids, cysteine to phenylalanine. CDR3 DNA is the only sequence kept; it has 39 bases, read in frame from the first base. V is clipped by 5 bases and J by 0 bases, and the sequence between their germline boundaries is 5 bases long. CDR1 and CDR2 are drawn from the germline V gene: MGHDK, SYGVNS. Supplemented by the reference TRBV25-1 and TRBJ1-3 proteins around the CDR3, the complete variable domain is EADIYQTPRYLVIGTGKKITLECSQTMGHDKMYWYQQDPGMELHLIHYSYGVNSTEKGDLSSESTVSRIRTEHFPLTLESARPSHTSQYLCASSPLSGNTIYFGEGSWLTVV.